This TCR beta chain was captured in a study of T cell repertoires in aging, cancer and after chemotherapy. Across the study: Six age groups, ranging from 30 or younger to 70 or older, included the donors.

TRB rearrangements spanning V, D and J were amplified using mixed TRB-A/B primers. TCRdb reanalysed the multiplex PCR reads using MiXCR and keeps one entry per CDR3 protein. The table records 350 to 400 distinct CDR3 sequences, around 25% of them present only once. TCR beta rearrangements were amplified from peripheral blood genomic DNA. With 0 bases removed from V and 4 bases from J, the gap between germline ends came to 19 bases. The CDR3 extends over 17 amino acids. Germline V gene data show CDR1 as KGHSH and CDR2 as LQKENI. This clonotype was picked up a small number of times. Sequencing was done on a sample of blood. The receptor was isolated from a human donor with a blood cancer. The genes are TRBV18 and TRBJ2-7; TRBD1 might be the D (8 bases). The CDR3 sequence is CASSPPVGGTGWYEQYF. The CDR3 DNA follows: TGTGCCAGCTCACCACCGGTCGGGGGGACAGGATGGTACGAGCAGTACTTC.